Here is one T cell receptor beta chain with its context. The source of the sample is a study of shared clonotypes between healthy human individuals. Each subset's genomic DNA was split evenly across several immunoSEQ plates. Assay used: immunoSEQ multiplex PCR; TCRdb lists only in-frame clones, some missing. Found here are roughly 1.4 million clones, approximately 98.5% of them singletons; the top ten hold 0.36%. CDR3 length: 18 amino acids. V lost 0 bases, J lost 0 bases, and 16 bases lay in between. Material: naive CD4+ T cells sorted from blood. Noted subset: CD45RA+ positively selected. This TCR was sampled from a man aged 25 to 40 in good health. V and J are TRBV5-7 and TRBJ1-5; a weak D match, TRBD1 (5 bases). TRBV5-7 has ORF status, its function being uncertain. The DNA for the CDR3 is TGTGCCAGCAGCTTGGGGAGGACACATAATTATAGCAATCAGCCCCAGCATTTT. This gives the protein CASSLGRTHNYSNQPQHF.